A single sample gave rise to the 8 T cell receptor beta chains below, sequenced in a study of T cells in Graves' hyperthyroidism and ophthalmopathy. RNA transcripts yielded amplified TCR beta CDR3 regions. Initially, a first-round RT-PCR of the TCR CDR3 employed the HTBI primer set. TCRdb re-called the multiplex PCR reads with MiXCR, one entry per CDR3 protein. The table shows 410,000 or so distinct CDR3 sequences, with approximately 14% occurring only once. The sequenced material came from blood. The receptors originated from a man between 18 and 29 years old with Graves' ophthalmopathy.

The V call is TRBV19, the J call TRBJ2-7, with 7 bases matching TRBD1. V lost 4 bases, J lost 3 bases, and 6 bases stayed unmatched. Germline CDR1 reads LNHDA; CDR2 reads SQIVND (reference sequence). This CDR3 is built from 14 residues. This chain's CDR3 is CASSTPGQLYEQYF. The CDR3 DNA reads TGTGCCAGTAGTACGCCGGGACAGCTCTACGAGCAGTACTTC.

In the case of this clonotype: A junction boundary mismatches the germline segment, possibly from a read error. The V call is TRBV12-3 or TRBV12-4, the J call TRBJ1-4, with 8 positions matching TRBD1. The CDR3 extends over 13 amino acids. The CDR3 sequence: CTSSRYRGEKLFF. The CDR3 nucleotides read TGTACCAGCAGCCGTTACAGGGGGGAAAAACTGTTTTTT.

In this sample, this clonotype turned up many times. The chain joins TRBV6-1 to TRBJ2-7; TRBD1 matches 9 bases. In germline, CDR1 is MNHNS, CDR2 SASEGT. V lost 4 bases, J lost 4 bases, and 5 bases stayed unmatched. The CDR3 spans 14 residues. The CDR3 DNA follows: TGTGCCAGCAGTGCGGACAGGGGAAAATACGAGCAGTACTTC. This codes for CASSADRGKYEQYF.

This clonotype was seen ten or more times. This rearrangement joins TRBV20-1 to TRBJ2-7; perhaps TRBD2 as D (5 bases). The V and J ends lost 6 bases and 5 bases respectively, with 17 bases between them. There are 13 residues in the CDR3. Germline loops: CDR1 DFQATT, CDR2 SNEGSKA (reference sequence). This CDR3 is CSATSGLGNEQYF. The CDR3 region has the DNA TGCAGTGCAACAAGCGGTTTGGGCAACGAGCAGTACTTC.

This clonotype was seen many times. V usage is TRBV11-2 and J usage is TRBJ2-1; D not certain. Germline assignment: CDR1 SGHAT and CDR2 FQNNGV. CDR3 length: 12 residues. V lost 1 base to trimming and J lost 8 bases, with 6 bases between them. The CDR3 here is CASSLGSYEQFF. In DNA, the CDR3 is TGTGCCAGCAGCTTAGGATCTTATGAGCAGTTCTTC.

V and J are TRBV6-2 or TRBV6-3 and TRBJ2-7; 10 positions match TRBD2. CDR1 is MNHEY and CDR2 is SVGEGT in the germline V gene. Trimming took 6 bases from V and 4 from J; bases not matched to a gene: 12. The CDR3 spans 16 residues. CDR3 nucleotide sequence: TGTGCCAGCAGCCTCCTTGTAGCGGGAGGCCAGTACGAGCAGTACTTC. This codes for CASSLLVAGGQYEQYF.

As regards this clonotype: A much larger clone differs from this one at a single base, so this may be a read error. This chain joins TRBV3-1 and TRBJ2-7; 7 bases agree with TRBD1. CDR3 length equals 14 residues. V was clipped by 2 bases and J by 2 bases; unmatched bases: 3. Per the germline V gene, CDR1 is LGHDT and CDR2 is YNNKEL (reference sequence). This chain's CDR3 is CASSQWTGAYEQYF. CDR3 nucleotide sequence: TGTGCCAGCAGCCAATGGACAGGCGCCTACGAGCAGTACTTC.

A word on this clonotype: A much more abundant neighbour one base away suggests this may be a read error. The chain links TRBV7-9 to TRBJ2-1; 10 bases map to TRBD2. The CDR3 consists of 16 residues. Germline V gene sequence: CDR1 SEHNR, CDR2 FQNEAQ (reference sequence). V lost 4 bases and J lost 0; bases outside the gene matches: 3. The chain's CDR3 is CASSSSGGNSYNEQFF. CDR3 coding DNA: TGTGCCAGCAGCTCTAGCGGGGGAAACTCCTACAATGAGCAGTTCTTC.